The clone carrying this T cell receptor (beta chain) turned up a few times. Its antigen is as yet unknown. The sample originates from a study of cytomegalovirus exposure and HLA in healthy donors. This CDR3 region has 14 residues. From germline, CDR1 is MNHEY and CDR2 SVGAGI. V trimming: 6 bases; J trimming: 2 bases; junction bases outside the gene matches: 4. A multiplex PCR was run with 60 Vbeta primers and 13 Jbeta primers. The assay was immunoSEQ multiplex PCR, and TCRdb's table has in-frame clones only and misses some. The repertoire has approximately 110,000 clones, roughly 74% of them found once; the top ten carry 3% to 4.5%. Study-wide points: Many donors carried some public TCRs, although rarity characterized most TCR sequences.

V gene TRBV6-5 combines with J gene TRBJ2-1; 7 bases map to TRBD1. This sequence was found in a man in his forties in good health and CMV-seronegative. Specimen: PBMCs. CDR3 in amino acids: CASSRQGTYNEQFF. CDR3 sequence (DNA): TGTGCCAGCAGCCGACAGGGTACCTACAATGAGCAGTTCTTC.